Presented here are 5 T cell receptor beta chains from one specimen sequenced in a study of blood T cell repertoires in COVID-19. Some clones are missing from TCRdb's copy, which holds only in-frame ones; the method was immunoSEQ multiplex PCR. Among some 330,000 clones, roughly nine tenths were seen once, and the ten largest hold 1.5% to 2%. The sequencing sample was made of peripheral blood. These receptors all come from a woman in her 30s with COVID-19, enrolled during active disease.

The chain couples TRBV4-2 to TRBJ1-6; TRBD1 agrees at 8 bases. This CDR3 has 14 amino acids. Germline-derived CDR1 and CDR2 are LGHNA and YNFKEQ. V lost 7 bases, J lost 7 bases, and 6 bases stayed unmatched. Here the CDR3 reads CASKRQGANSPLHF. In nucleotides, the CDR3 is TGTGCCAGCAAGAGGCAGGGGGCCAATTCACCCCTCCACTTT.

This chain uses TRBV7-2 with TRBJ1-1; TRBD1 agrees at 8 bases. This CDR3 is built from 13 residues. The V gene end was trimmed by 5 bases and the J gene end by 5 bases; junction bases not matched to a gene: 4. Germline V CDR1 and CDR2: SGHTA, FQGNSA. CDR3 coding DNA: TGTGCCAGCAGCCAGACAGGGGAAACTGAAGCTTTCTTT. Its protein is CASSQTGETEAFF.

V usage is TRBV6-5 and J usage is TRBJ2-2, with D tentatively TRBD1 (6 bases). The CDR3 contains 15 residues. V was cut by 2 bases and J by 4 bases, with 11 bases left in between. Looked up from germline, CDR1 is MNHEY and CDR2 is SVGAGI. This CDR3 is CASSYRQAATGELFF. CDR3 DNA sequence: TGTGCCAGCAGTTACCGACAGGCGGCCACCGGGGAGCTGTTTTTT.

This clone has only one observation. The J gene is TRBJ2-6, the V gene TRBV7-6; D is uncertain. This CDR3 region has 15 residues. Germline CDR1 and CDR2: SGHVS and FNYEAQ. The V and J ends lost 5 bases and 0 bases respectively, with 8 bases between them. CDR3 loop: CASSGSFSGANVLTF. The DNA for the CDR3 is TGTGCCAGCAGCGGTAGTTTCTCTGGGGCCAACGTCCTGACTTTC.

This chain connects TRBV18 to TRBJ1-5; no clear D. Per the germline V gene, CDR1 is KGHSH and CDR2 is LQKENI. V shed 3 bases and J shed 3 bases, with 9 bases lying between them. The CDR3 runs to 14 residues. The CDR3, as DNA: TGTGCCAGCTCACCCGGTAAAGTCAATCAGCCCCAGCATTTT. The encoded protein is CASSPGKVNQPQHF.